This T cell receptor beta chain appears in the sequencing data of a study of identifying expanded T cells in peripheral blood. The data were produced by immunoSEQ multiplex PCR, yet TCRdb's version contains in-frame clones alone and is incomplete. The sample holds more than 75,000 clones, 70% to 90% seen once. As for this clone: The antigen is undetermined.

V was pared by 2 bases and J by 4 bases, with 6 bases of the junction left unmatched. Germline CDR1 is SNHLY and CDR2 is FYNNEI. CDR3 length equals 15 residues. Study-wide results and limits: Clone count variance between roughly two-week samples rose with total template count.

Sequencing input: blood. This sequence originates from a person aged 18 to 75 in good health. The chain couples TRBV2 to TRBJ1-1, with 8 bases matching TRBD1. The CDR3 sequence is CASSEFGTGPTEAFF. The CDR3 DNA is TGTGCCAGCAGTGAATTCGGGACAGGTCCCACTGAAGCTTTCTTT. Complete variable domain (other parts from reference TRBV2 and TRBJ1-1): EPEVTQTPSHQVTQMGQEVILRCVPISNHLYFYWYRQILGQKVEFLVSFYNNEISEKSEIFDDQFSVERPDGSNFTLKIRSTKLEDSAMYFCASSEFGTGPTEAFFGQGTRLTVV.